The 2 T cell receptor beta chains listed next were all sequenced from one sample in a study of PD-1 blockade in classical Hodgkin lymphoma. The repertoire was sequenced with immunoSEQ multiplex PCR; TCRdb's copy has only in-frame clones and lacks some. The sample records some 20,000 clones, 71% being singletons. Every single patient, without exception, relapsed after autologous stem cell transplantation, and brentuximab vedotin exposure varied. The sequencing used peripheral blood mononuclear cells (PBMCs), collected at baseline. Receptors were obtained from a human donor with classical Hodgkin lymphoma.

The chain links TRBV9 to TRBJ2-1, with D unclear. The germline V and J ends were trimmed by 3 bases and 5 bases, with 12 bases remaining between them. Germline CDR1 reads SGDLS; CDR2 reads YYNGEE. The CDR3 runs to 14 residues. The CDR3 region has the DNA TGTGCCAGCAGCGCCTGGGGTAGAAACAATGAGCAGTTCTTC. Its translation: CASSAWGRNNEQFF.

This chain connects TRBV19 to TRBJ2-4; 7 bases map to TRBD2. The V gene end was trimmed by 4 bases and the J gene end by 1 base; junction bases not matched to a gene: 10. Germline CDR1 LNHDA, CDR2 SQIVND (reference sequence). The CDR3 runs to 17 residues. This chain's CDR3 is CASSRGTGLGAKNIQYF. CDR3 nucleotides: TGTGCCAGTAGTAGGGGTACTGGACTAGGGGCCAAAAACATTCAGTACTTC.